This T cell receptor (beta chain) was identified during a study of blood T cell repertoires in COVID-19. Across the whole study: In each case, the material was cDNA or gDNA derived from T cells, B-cell-depleted T cells, or PBMCs.

Germline V gene lookup returns CDR1 SEHNR and CDR2 FQNEAQ (reference sequence). V shed 5 bases and J 1 base; nucleotides not matched to a gene: 12. The CDR3 consists of 18 residues. Clones were read by immunoSEQ multiplex PCR, and TCRdb kept only the in-frame ones, dropping some. The sample records a few hundred thousand clones, around 87% being singletons. The study assigned cohorts using participant-reported clinical history. This clone has just one count. The origin of this receptor is a man aged 18 to 29 who had recovered from COVID-19. The chain links TRBV7-9 to TRBJ2-4; 9 bases align to TRBD1. The source material was PBMCs or T cells enriched from blood (not recorded which). The CDR3 loop is CASSPGTGILLAKNIQYF. CDR3 nucleotides: TGTGCCAGCAGCCCCGGGACAGGGATACTTTTGGCCAAAAACATTCAGTACTTC.